This T cell receptor beta chain stems from a study of blood T cells in healthy people across ages. In germline, CDR1 is MNHEY, CDR2 SMNVEV (reference sequence). This CDR3 contains 17 residues. Through a sample-barcoded 5' primer and a J-beta primer mix, a second PCR was run for roughly 6 to 12 cycles. Unique molecular identifiers of 12 random nucleotides labeled each cDNA. No fewer than 3 million CDR3-containing paired-end reads came from each sample. TCRdb re-called the 5' RACE reads with MiXCR, one entry per CDR3 protein. The sample includes about 1.4 million distinct CDR3 sequences, around 59% of them seen just once.

The chain joins TRBV27 to TRBJ2-4; 9 bases align to TRBD1. The J call may be wrong; the DNA end is better matched by TRBJ2-7. This TCR derives from a young man in good health. Sequencing was done on a sample of blood. CDR3 sequence: CASSLGQGFPSQYEQYF. DNA of the CDR3: TGTGCCAGCAGTCTCGGACAGGGGTTTCCATCCCAATACGAGCAGTACTTC.